This T cell receptor (beta chain) was documented in a study of cytomegalovirus exposure and HLA in healthy donors. Clones were read by immunoSEQ multiplex PCR, and TCRdb kept only the in-frame ones, dropping some. The sample carries approximately 300,000 clones, 87% recorded once. The CDR3 length is 17 residues. Per the germline V gene, CDR1 is SGHTA and CDR2 is FQGTGA. Germline trimming cut 1 base from V and 4 bases from J; bases unmatched to any gene: 9. On this clone: What it binds is not known.

Whole-study results and caveats: It was 164 TCR beta chains that were listed as cytomegalovirus-associated.

The specimen was PBMCs. The origin of this receptor is a woman aged 25 to 39 in good health and CMV-seropositive. The genes are TRBV7-3 and TRBJ2-3; TRBD2 aligns across 9 bases. The chain's CDR3 is CASSLIGTSGSADTQYF. CDR3 coding DNA: TGTGCCAGCAGCTTAATAGGCACTAGCGGGTCCGCAGATACGCAGTATTTT.